The next 13 T cell receptor beta chains were all read from a single sample in a study of blood T cell repertoires in COVID-19. Data came from immunoSEQ multiplex PCR; TCRdb stores just in-frame clones and leaves some out. The sample consists of about 200,000 clones, around nine tenths of them appearing once. Sequencing input: peripheral blood. Receptors were obtained from a man aged 55-75 years who had recovered from COVID-19.

The chain uses TRBV12-3 or TRBV12-4 and TRBJ2-3; D not certain. V was trimmed by 3 bases and J by 1 base, leaving 5 bases between them. This CDR3 is built from 13 residues. Here the CDR3 reads CASSFRGTDTQYF. In DNA, the CDR3 is TGTGCCAGCAGTTTTCGCGGCACAGATACGCAGTATTTT.

This clone was recorded a few times. The CDR3 sequence: CASSQVRYTGELFF. The CDR3 DNA reads as TGTGCCAGCAGCCAGGTCAGATACACCGGGGAGCTGTTTTTT. This chain links TRBV4-2 with TRBJ2-2; D is ambiguous. The CDR3 runs 14 residues. CDR1 is LGHNA, CDR2 YNFKEQ, per germline. V was cut by 3 bases and J by 3 bases, with 8 bases left in between.

The chain has TRBV21-1 and TRBJ1-4; TRBD1 reflects the table's D call only, with no check against the DNA. TRBV21-1 is reported as a pseudogene. This CDR3 region has 16 residues. The CDR3 spells CATPPRDRYMDEKLFF. The CDR3 nucleotides read TGTGCCACCCCACCCAGGGACAGGTACATGGATGAAAAACTGTTTTTT.

The chain has TRBV7-2 and TRBJ2-3, with D maybe TRBD2 (6 bases). Germline values: CDR1 SGHTA, CDR2 FQGNSA. This CDR3 has 15 residues. Trimming removed 4 bases at V and 5 bases at J, with 16 bases between. CDR3 coding DNA: TGTGCCAGCAGCTCACGGGGAGGCTCTGAAGATACGCAGTATTTT. This codes for CASSSRGGSEDTQYF.

The chain combines TRBV19 with TRBJ2-3; TRBD2 aligns across 10 bases. This CDR3 region has 17 residues. In germline, CDR1 is LNHDA, CDR2 SQIVND (reference sequence). The V and J ends lost 4 bases and 1 base, in that order; junction bases with no gene match: 8. CDR3 protein: CASSRGSGRVGTDTQYF. In nucleotides, the CDR3 is TGTGCCAGTAGTAGGGGAAGCGGGAGGGTCGGCACAGATACGCAGTATTTT. Together with reference TRBV19 and TRBJ2-3, the CDR3 gives the full variable domain: DGGITQSPKYLFRKEGQNVTLSCEQNLNHDAMYWYRQDPGQGLRLIYYSQIVNDFQKGDIAEGYSVSREKKESFPLTVTSAQKNPTAFYLCASSRGSGRVGTDTQYFGPGTRLTVL.

The chain has TRBV19 and TRBJ2-5, with D maybe TRBD2 (6 bases). The CDR3 is made up of 15 amino acids. CDR1 is LNHDA, CDR2 SQIVND, per germline (reference sequence). V lost 7 bases and J lost 4, with 19 bases in between. DNA of the CDR3: TGTGCCAGTACCATATCCGGGTGGCGGGGAGAGACCCAGTACTTC. This codes for CASTISGWRGETQYF.

The chain joins TRBV18 to TRBJ2-1; D gene ambiguous. Trimming left V 6 bases short and J 4 bases short, with 19 bases between. The germline V gene encodes CDR1 KGHSH and CDR2 LQKENI. The CDR3 runs 16 residues. The CDR3 region has the DNA TGTGCCAGCTCTTCTCGCCTAACAGTGTCATACAATGAGCAGTTCTTC. Its translation: CASSSRLTVSYNEQFF.

The chain combines TRBV5-4 with TRBJ1-5; D uncertain. CDR1 SGHNT and CDR2 YYREEE come from the germline V gene (reference sequence). Trimming cost V 1 base and J 9 bases, with 11 bases left between them. This CDR3 has 13 amino acids. CDR3 sequence (DNA): TGTGCCAGCAGCTTGTCCGGTAGTGGGCCCCAGCATTTT. This translates into CASSLSGSGPQHF.

As DNA, the CDR3 is TGTGCCAGCTCACCCAGTTTCGCGACTTCGGGCAATGAGCAGTTCTTC. Translating gives CASSPSFATSGNEQFF. This chain links TRBV18 with TRBJ2-1; D ambiguous. Germline assignment: CDR1 KGHSH and CDR2 LQKENI. The V end lost 3 bases, the J end lost 6 bases, and 18 bases lay between the germline ends. The CDR3 is made up of 16 amino acids.

The V and J genes are TRBV5-1 and TRBJ1-1; TRBD1 matches at 9 bases. Germline V lookup: CDR1 SGHRS, CDR2 YFSETQ. The CDR3 length is 16 residues. Trimming cost V 3 bases and J 4 bases; bases outside gene matches: 10. The CDR3: CASSSRDRVLPTEAFF. CDR3 nucleotides: TGCGCCAGCAGCTCCCGGGACAGGGTTTTGCCCACTGAAGCTTTCTTT. Variable domain in full (rest from reference TRBV5-1 and TRBJ1-1): KAGVTQTPRYLIKTRGQQVTLSCSPISGHRSVSWYQQTPGQGLQFLFEYFSETQRNKGNFPGRFSGRQFSNSRSEMNVSTLELGDSALYLCASSSRDRVLPTEAFFGQGTRLTVV.

The chain couples TRBV12-3 or TRBV12-4 to TRBJ2-7, with unresolved D. Trimming pared 6 bases from V and 3 bases from J, leaving 12 bases between. This CDR3 contains 13 residues. In nucleotides, the CDR3 is TGTGCCAGCAGCCCTAGTACGCTCTACGAGCAGTACTTC. This translates into CASSPSTLYEQYF.

This chain joins TRBV28 and TRBJ2-7, with 8 bases identical to TRBD1. This CDR3 spans 15 amino acids. Germline CDR1 reads MDHEN; CDR2 reads SYDVKM. V lost 2 bases, J lost 2 bases, and 5 bases stayed unmatched. DNA for the CDR3: TGTGCCAGCAGTTTACAGGGGGCGATGACCTACGAGCAGTACTTC. It yields the protein CASSLQGAMTYEQYF.

The V gene is TRBV29-1, the J gene TRBJ2-7; D uncertain. Trimming removed 2 bases at V and 2 bases at J, with 10 bases between. There are 13 residues in the CDR3. Per germline, CDR1 SQVTM and CDR2 ANQGSEA. CDR3 sequence (DNA): TGCAGCGTTGAAAGTGAGGCCACCTACGAGCAGTACTTC. Amino acids: CSVESEATYEQYF.